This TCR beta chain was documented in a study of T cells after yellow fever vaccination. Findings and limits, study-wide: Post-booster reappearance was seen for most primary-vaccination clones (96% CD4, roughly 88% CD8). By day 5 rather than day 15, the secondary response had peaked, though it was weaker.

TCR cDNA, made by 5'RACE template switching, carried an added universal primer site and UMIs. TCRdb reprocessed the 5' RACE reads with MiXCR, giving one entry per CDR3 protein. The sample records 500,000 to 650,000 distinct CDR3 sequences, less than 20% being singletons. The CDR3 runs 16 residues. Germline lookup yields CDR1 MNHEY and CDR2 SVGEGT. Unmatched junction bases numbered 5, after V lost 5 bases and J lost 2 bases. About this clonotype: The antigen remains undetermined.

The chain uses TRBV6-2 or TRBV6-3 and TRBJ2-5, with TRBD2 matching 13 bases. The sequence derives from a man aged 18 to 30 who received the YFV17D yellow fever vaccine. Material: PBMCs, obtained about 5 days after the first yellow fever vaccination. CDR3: CASSMTSGGFQETQYF. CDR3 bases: TGTGCCAGCAGTATGACTAGCGGGGGGTTTCAAGAGACCCAGTACTTC.